This TCR beta chain was retrieved from a study of blood T cell repertoires in COVID-19. Overall study: Sample material is recorded as cDNA or gDNA derived from T cells, B-cell-depleted T cells, or PBMCs.

Profiling relied on immunoSEQ multiplex PCR, and the TCRdb table lists in-frame clones only, not all of them. The sample has approximately 99,000 clones, 85% to 90% seen once. J lost 4 bases, V lost 3 bases, and 10 bases had no gene match. The CDR3 runs 17 residues. Germline V gene sequence: CDR1 KGHDR, CDR2 SFDVKD. The Seattle site enrolled patients during active infection and followed them longitudinally. The receptor was derived from a man aged 45-65 years with COVID-19, enrolled during active disease. The V call is TRBV24-1, the J call TRBJ2-1; 8 bases map to TRBD2. Sequenced input: peripheral blood. The chain's CDR3 is CATSDIPLAGPYNEQFF. CDR3 DNA sequence: TGTGCCACCAGTGATATCCCGCTAGCGGGTCCTTACAATGAGCAGTTCTTC.